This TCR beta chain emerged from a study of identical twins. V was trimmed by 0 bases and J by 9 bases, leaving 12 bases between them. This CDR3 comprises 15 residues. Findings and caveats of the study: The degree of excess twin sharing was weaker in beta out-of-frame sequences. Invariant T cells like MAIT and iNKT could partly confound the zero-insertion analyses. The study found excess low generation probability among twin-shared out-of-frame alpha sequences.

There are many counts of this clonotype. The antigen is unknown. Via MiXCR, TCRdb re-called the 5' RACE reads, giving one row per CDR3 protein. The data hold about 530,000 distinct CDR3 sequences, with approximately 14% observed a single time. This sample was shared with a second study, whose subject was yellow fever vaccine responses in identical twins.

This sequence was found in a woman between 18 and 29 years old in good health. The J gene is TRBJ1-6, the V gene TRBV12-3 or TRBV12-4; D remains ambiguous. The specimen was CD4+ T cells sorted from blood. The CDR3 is CASSLALGSTSPLHF. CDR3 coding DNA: TGTGCCAGCAGTTTAGCGCTGGGTAGTACTTCACCCCTCCACTTT.